This T cell receptor (beta chain) was sequenced in a study of siplizumab effects on memory and regulatory T cells. Regarding the study as a whole: Naive T cells appeared more varied than memory cells and looked like key alloresponse contributors. An assignable phenotype, naive or memory, was missing from roughly 76-95% of proliferating CD4+ or CD8+ clones.

The method was immunoSEQ multiplex PCR; TCRdb's version includes in-frame clones alone and lacks a portion of them. The profile shows around 77,000 clones, 91% of them singletons. On this clone itself: The antigen remains unidentified.

Material: CD8+ T cells sorted from blood. The TCR was taken from a human donor in good health.

The CDR3 sequence is CSVEQDLNTEAFF. The CDR3 DNA reads TGCAGCGTTGAACAAGACCTGAACACTGAAGCTTTCTTT. The chain links TRBV29-1 to TRBJ1-1; no reliable D call. Trimming removed 2 bases at V and 0 bases at J, with 7 bases between. Germline V gene lookup returns CDR1 SQVTM and CDR2 ANQGSEA. This CDR3 comprises 13 residues.